Following are 26 T cell receptor beta chains from one sample sequenced in a study of blood T cell repertoires in COVID-19. Sequencing was performed with immunoSEQ multiplex PCR; in TCRdb, only in-frame clones are kept and a portion is missing. Here the sample spans 140,000 to 150,000 clones, roughly 80% being singletons. Sequencing used PBMCs or T cells enriched from blood (not recorded which). All receptors come from a woman between 45 and 60 years old who had recovered from COVID-19.

The rearrangement joins TRBV4-2 to TRBJ2-3, with a weak D call TRBD2 (5 bases). Trimming pared 4 bases from V and 5 bases from J, leaving 13 bases between. The CDR3 contains 14 residues. Germline lookup yields CDR1 LGHNA and CDR2 YNFKEQ. In nucleotides, the CDR3 is TGTGCCAGCAGCCCTGGGCTGGAGGAAGATACGCAGTATTTT. Amino acid sequence: CASSPGLEEDTQYF.

This clone was seen a handful of times. V and J are TRBV27 and TRBJ2-7; TRBD1 might be the D (5 bases). Trimming left V 5 bases short and J 0 bases short, with 11 bases between. The CDR3 totals 14 residues. Germline V gene lookup returns CDR1 MNHEY and CDR2 SMNVEV (reference sequence). The CDR3 coding sequence is TGTGCCAGCAGTGACAGATTTCGCTCCTACGAGCAGTACGTC. Protein sequence: CASSDRFRSYEQYV.

The chain uses TRBV27 and TRBJ1-5, with 7 bases fitting TRBD1. Trimming took 4 bases from V and 5 from J; bases not matched to a gene: 8. The CDR3 spans 15 residues. CDR1 is MNHEY, CDR2 SMNVEV, per germline (reference sequence). CDR3 in DNA: TGTGCCAGCAGTTCGATGAGACAGGGAGATCAGCCCCAGCATTTT. Residues: CASSSMRQGDQPQHF.

The V and J genes are TRBV19 and TRBJ2-7; no reliable D call. The CDR3 is 14 amino acids. V lost 4 bases and J 0 bases, leaving 10 bases between the germline ends. Germline CDR1 reads LNHDA; CDR2 reads SQIVND (reference sequence). For the CDR3, the DNA is TGTGCCAGTAGTACACAGCACAGCTCCTACGAGCAGTACTTC. Translation gives CASSTQHSSYEQYF.

A word on this clone: The same CDR3 also results from other DNA sequences found in this sample. The chain recombines TRBV3-1 (or the pseudogene TRBV3-2) with TRBJ1-2, with D unclear. V was pared by 3 bases and J by 8 bases, with 13 bases between. The CDR3 spans 13 residues. Germline CDR1 is LGHDT and CDR2 is YNNKEL (reference sequence). The CDR3 nucleotides are TGTGCCAGCAGCCAGCAAGACTCCGGGGGCTACACCTTC. Translated, it gives CASSQQDSGGYTF.

The rearrangement links TRBV19 to TRBJ2-7, with D perhaps TRBD1 (6 bases). This CDR3 is built from 14 residues. The V gene's germline CDR1 is LNHDA and CDR2 SQIVND (reference sequence). Trimming removed 3 bases from V and 3 bases from J, with 12 bases in between. CDR3 coding DNA: TGTGCCAGTAGTATCCGGGACATCTACTACGAGCAGTACTTC. Encoded protein: CASSIRDIYYEQYF. The full variable domain, completed using reference TRBV19 and TRBJ2-7, is DGGITQSPKYLFRKEGQNVTLSCEQNLNHDAMYWYRQDPGQGLRLIYYSQIVNDFQKGDIAEGYSVSREKKESFPLTVTSAQKNPTAFYLCASSIRDIYYEQYFGPGTRLTVT.

The chain links TRBV24-1 to TRBJ1-2; D might be TRBD1 (5 bases). V was clipped by 7 bases and J by 4 bases, with 15 bases between them. Per germline, CDR1 KGHDR and CDR2 SFDVKD. CDR3 length: 14 amino acids. The CDR3 protein is CATSPSGRGYGYTF. DNA of the CDR3: TGTGCCACCAGCCCCTCGGGGAGGGGCTATGGCTACACCTTC.

The chain couples TRBV7-6 to TRBJ2-5, with 12 bases aligning to TRBD2. The CDR3 runs to 14 residues. Germline trimming cut 8 bases from V and 3 bases from J; bases unmatched to any gene: 4. CDR1 and CDR2 (germline): SGHVS, FNYEAQ. CDR3 nucleotides: TGTGCCAGCGGGCCTAGCGGGGGGGAAGAGACCCAGTACTTC. Residues: CASGPSGGEETQYF.

The V call is TRBV7-9, the J call TRBJ1-2; TRBD1 aligns across 9 bases. V was clipped by 6 bases and J by 7 bases; unmatched bases: 21. The V gene's germline CDR1 is SEHNR and CDR2 FQNEAQ (reference sequence). This CDR3 has 18 residues. The chain's CDR3 is CASSFSLFTGTGKSGYTF. In DNA, the CDR3 is TGTGCCAGCAGTTTTTCACTCTTTACCGGGACAGGGAAGTCTGGCTACACCTTC.

The chain couples TRBV19 to TRBJ1-5; 10 bases are shared with TRBD1. The germline CDR1 and CDR2 sequences are LNHDA and SQIVND (reference sequence). V was pared by 8 bases and J by 4 bases, with 5 bases of the junction left unmatched. This CDR3 has 14 residues. CDR3 loop: CASGGQGRNQPQHF. CDR3 nucleotide sequence: TGTGCCAGTGGGGGACAGGGGAGGAATCAGCCCCAGCATTTT.

By proportion, this clone is medium-sized. This chain connects TRBV7-9 to TRBJ1-1; 9 bases are a match to TRBD1. V lost 4 bases to trimming and J lost 6 bases; unmatched junction nucleotides: 6. Germline CDR1 reads SEHNR; CDR2 reads FQNEAQ (reference sequence). This CDR3 is built from 14 residues. In DNA, the CDR3 is TGTGCCAGCAGCTCCACCAGACAGGGGGCTGAAGCTTTCTTT. Translated, it gives CASSSTRQGAEAFF.

This rearrangement joins TRBV18 to TRBJ1-5, with TRBD1 identical over 12 bases. The CDR3 has 17 residues. The germline CDR1 and CDR2 sequences are KGHSH and LQKENI. V was clipped by 4 bases and J by 4 bases; unmatched bases: 8. The DNA for the CDR3 is TGTGCCAGCTCACAAGGGACAGGGGGCGCGGGTAATCAGCCCCAGCATTTT. It codes for CASSQGTGGAGNQPQHF. Based on the CDR3 plus reference TRBV18 and TRBJ1-5, the full variable domain is NAGVMQNPRHLVRRRGQEARLRCSPMKGHSHVYWYRQLPEEGLKFMVYLQKENIIDESGMPKERFSAEFPKEGPSILRIQQVVRGDSAAYFCASSQGTGGAGNQPQHFGDGTRLSIL.

This clone was counted once. The gene calls are TRBV3-1 (or the pseudogene TRBV3-2) and TRBJ1-5; D might be TRBD1 (5 bases). V was cut by 4 bases and J by 5 bases, with 12 bases left in between. From germline, CDR1 is LGHDT and CDR2 YNNKEL (reference sequence). CDR3 length: 14 residues. The chain's CDR3 is CASSPKGRDQPQHF. The CDR3 bases are TGTGCCAGCAGCCCGAAGGGGAGGGATCAGCCCCAGCATTTT.

The chain has TRBV5-5 and TRBJ2-7; the match to TRBD1 covers 11 bases. Losses at the gene ends were 1 base for V and 5 bases for J; bases not matched to a gene: 5. Per the germline V gene, CDR1 is SGHKS and CDR2 is YYEKEE (reference sequence). The CDR3 is 15 residues long. CDR3 DNA sequence: TGTGCCAGCAGCTTGTGGGGGACAGGGGGAGACGAGCAGTACTTC. Protein sequence: CASSLWGTGGDEQYF.

This sequence joins TRBV6-5 and TRBJ1-1, with D unclear. Germline V gene data show CDR1 as MNHEY and CDR2 as SVGAGI. This CDR3 is 14 amino acids long. V lost 5 bases and J lost 1, with 11 bases in between. CDR3 in amino acids: CASSKITSNTEAFF. The CDR3 coding sequence is TGTGCCAGCAGTAAAATAACTTCGAACACTGAAGCTTTCTTT.

The rearrangement uses TRBV6-4 and TRBJ2-7, with 13 bases fitting TRBD2. Unmatched junction bases numbered 16, after V lost 0 bases and J lost 5 bases. CDR1 MRHNA and CDR2 SNTAGT come from the germline V gene. The CDR3 consists of 20 residues. DNA of the CDR3: TGTGCCAGCAGTGACTCGTCGGGGACTAGCGGGGCGCAAGACGGGGACGAGCAGTACGTC. It codes for CASSDSSGTSGAQDGDEQYV.

The gene calls are TRBV30 and TRBJ2-3, with 9 bases lining up with TRBD1. Trimming took 6 bases from V and 0 from J; bases not matched to a gene: 4. CDR1 GTSNPN and CDR2 SVGIG come from the germline V gene (reference sequence). The length of the CDR3 is 14 residues. The CDR3 coding sequence is TGTGCCTGTACAGGGGGCAGCAGCACAGATACGCAGTATTTT. This encodes CACTGGSSTDTQYF.

This clone was observed at least ten times. V usage is TRBV19 and J usage is TRBJ1-2; 8 bases are a match to TRBD1. J lost 14 bases, V lost 6 bases, and 14 bases had no gene match. The CDR3 runs to 13 residues. CDR1 LNHDA and CDR2 SQIVND come from the germline V gene (reference sequence). The CDR3 region is CASSPAGQGPGTF. The CDR3 DNA reads as TGTGCCAGTAGCCCCGCAGGACAGGGCCCTGGGACCTTC.

Written as DNA, the CDR3 is TGTGCCAGCAGTTTACGGACACCGGACAGGGCTGTGGAAAAACTGTTTTTT. Its protein is CASSLRTPDRAVEKLFF. This chain uses TRBV27 with TRBJ1-4, with 8 bases fitting TRBD1. V lost 2 bases to trimming and J lost 8 bases; unmatched junction nucleotides: 13. Germline loops: CDR1 MNHEY, CDR2 SMNVEV (reference sequence). This CDR3 contains 17 residues. Using reference TRBV27 and TRBJ1-4 for the parts outside the CDR3, the full variable domain is EAQVTQNPRYLITVTGKKLTVTCSQNMNHEYMSWYRQDPGLGLRQIYYSMNVEVTDKGDVPEGYKVSRKEKRNFPLILESPSPNQTSLYFCASSLRTPDRAVEKLFFGSGTQLSVL.

The genes are TRBV5-1 and TRBJ1-6, with D tentatively TRBD1 (5 bases). The CDR3 totals 16 residues. Germline-derived CDR1 and CDR2 are SGHRS and YFSETQ. V lost 5 bases, J lost 6 bases, and 18 bases lay in between. The CDR3 nucleotides read TGCGCCAGCAGATCCTCGGGGGTGTTGTCTAATTCACCCCTCCACTTT. This gives the protein CASRSSGVLSNSPLHF.

The V gene is TRBV10-3, the J gene TRBJ2-3; 12 bases fit TRBD2. This CDR3 spans 14 amino acids. The germline V gene has CDR1 ENHRY and CDR2 SYGVKD. After removal of 6 bases from V and 7 bases from J, the junction contained 5 bases not matched to a gene. The CDR3 sequence is CAISLAGGLNTQYF. CDR3 sequence (DNA): TGTGCCATCAGCCTAGCGGGGGGGCTTAATACGCAGTATTTT.

The chain uses TRBV28 and TRBJ1-1; D possibly corresponds to TRBD1 (5 bases). This CDR3 has 14 residues. The germline gives CDR1 MDHEN, CDR2 SYDVKM. V was pared by 6 bases and J by 5 bases, with 16 bases between. DNA for the CDR3: TGTGCCAGCAGCCCCTGGGGGGAAGGAACTGAAGCTTTCTTT. This codes for CASSPWGEGTEAFF.

The CDR3 is CATRTGAYEQYF. CDR3 DNA: TGTGCCACGCGGACAGGGGCCTACGAGCAGTACTTC. This chain connects TRBV7-8 to TRBJ2-7; 9 bases are a match to TRBD1. This CDR3 contains 12 residues. V lost 10 bases, J lost 2 bases, and 3 bases stayed unmatched. The germline gives CDR1 SGHVS, CDR2 FQNEAQ.

This clone has only one observation. This chain uses TRBV27 with TRBJ1-6; 7 nucleotides align to TRBD1. In germline, CDR1 is MNHEY, CDR2 SMNVEV (reference sequence). J gave up 0 bases and V 8 bases, and 4 bases lay outside the gene matches. The CDR3 runs 15 residues. Here the CDR3 reads CASCQGVSYNSPLHF. The CDR3 DNA is TGTGCCAGCTGTCAGGGGGTCTCCTATAATTCACCCCTCCACTTT.

This chain joins TRBV11-3 and TRBJ2-2; TRBD1 is a possible D gene (5 bases). There are 18 residues in the CDR3. Trimming stripped 0 bases from V and 4 bases from J, with 18 bases between. Germline lookup yields CDR1 SGHNT and CDR2 YENEEA. CDR3 region: CASSLDPRQPSSTGELFF. CDR3 sequence (DNA): TGTGCCAGCAGCTTAGACCCAAGACAGCCAAGTTCCACCGGGGAGCTGTTTTTT.

The rearrangement uses TRBV29-1 and TRBJ2-3; 13 bases are a match to TRBD2. The V gene end was trimmed by 4 bases and the J gene end by 6 bases; junction bases not matched to a gene: 10. Per the germline V gene, CDR1 is SQVTM and CDR2 is ANQGSEA. The CDR3 has 16 amino acids. CDR3 DNA: TGCAGCGTTGCCCGGGGAACTAGCGGGGGGGCGGATACGCAGTATTTT. This translates into CSVARGTSGGADTQYF.